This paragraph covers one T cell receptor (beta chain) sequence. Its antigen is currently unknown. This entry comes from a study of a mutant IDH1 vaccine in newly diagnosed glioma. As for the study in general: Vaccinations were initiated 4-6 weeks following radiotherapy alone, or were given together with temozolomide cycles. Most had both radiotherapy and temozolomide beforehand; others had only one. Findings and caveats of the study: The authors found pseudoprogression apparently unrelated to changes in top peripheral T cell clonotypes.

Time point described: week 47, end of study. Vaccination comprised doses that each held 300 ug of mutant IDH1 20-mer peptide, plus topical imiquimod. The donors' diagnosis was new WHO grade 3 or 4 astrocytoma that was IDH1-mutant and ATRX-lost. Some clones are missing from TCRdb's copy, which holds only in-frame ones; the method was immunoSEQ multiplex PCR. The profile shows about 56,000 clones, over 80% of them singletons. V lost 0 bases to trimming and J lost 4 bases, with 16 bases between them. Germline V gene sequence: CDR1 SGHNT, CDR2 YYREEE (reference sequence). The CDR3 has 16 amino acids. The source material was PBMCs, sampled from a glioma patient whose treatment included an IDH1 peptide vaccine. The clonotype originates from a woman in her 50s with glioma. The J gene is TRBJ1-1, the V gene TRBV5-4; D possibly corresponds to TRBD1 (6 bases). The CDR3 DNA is TGTGCCAGCAGCTTGGGCCTCAGGGGATGGGGCACTGAAGCTTTCTTT. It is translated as CASSLGLRGWGTEAFF.